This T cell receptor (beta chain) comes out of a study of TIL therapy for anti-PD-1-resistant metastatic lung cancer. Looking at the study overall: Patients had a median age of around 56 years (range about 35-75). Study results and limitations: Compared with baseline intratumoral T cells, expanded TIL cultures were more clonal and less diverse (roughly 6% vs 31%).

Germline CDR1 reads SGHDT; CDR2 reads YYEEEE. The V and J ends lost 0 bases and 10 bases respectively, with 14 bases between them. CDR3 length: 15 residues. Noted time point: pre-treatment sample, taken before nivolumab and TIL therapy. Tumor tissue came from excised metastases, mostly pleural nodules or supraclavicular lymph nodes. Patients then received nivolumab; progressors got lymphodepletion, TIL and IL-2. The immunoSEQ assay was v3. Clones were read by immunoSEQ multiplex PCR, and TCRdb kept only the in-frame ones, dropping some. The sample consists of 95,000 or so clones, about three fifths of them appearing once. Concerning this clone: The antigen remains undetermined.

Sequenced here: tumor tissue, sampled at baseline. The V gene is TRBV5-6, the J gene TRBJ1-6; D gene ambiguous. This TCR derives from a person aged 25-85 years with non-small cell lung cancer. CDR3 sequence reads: CASSLGGLGLSPLHF. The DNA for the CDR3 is TGTGCCAGCAGCTTGGGAGGCCTTGGGCTATCACCCCTCCACTTT.